This TCR beta chain was captured in a study of blood T cells in healthy people across ages. Study-wide results and limits: TCR beta diversity was tightly associated with the proportion of naive T cells. Donor CMV status, an unknown factor, possibly confounded changes in expanded clonotypes.

In regard to this clonotype: Its antigen remains unidentified.

Germline CDR1 SGHTA, CDR2 FQGNSA. The CDR3 is 17 amino acids. Then a second PCR, running roughly 7 to 11 cycles, was carried out with a sample-barcoded 5' primer and a J-beta primer mix. Samples each returned at least 2.5 million CDR3-containing paired-end reads. MiXCR, run by TCRdb on the 5' RACE reads, gives a single entry per CDR3 protein. This table holds about 1.8 million distinct CDR3 sequences, roughly 50% found once. The V and J genes are TRBV7-2 and TRBJ2-7, with 8 bases fitting TRBD2. Matching the DNA end better, TRBJ2-5 makes the J call doubtful. The sequence came from a woman aged 40 to 49 in good health. The sample was blood. Written as DNA, the CDR3 is TGTGCCAGCAGCTTAAGGGGGGGTAGCGGGACCCAAGAGACCCAGTACTTC. Translated: CASSLRGGSGTQETQYF.